A single sample gave rise to the 2 T cell receptor beta chains below, sequenced in a study of cytomegalovirus exposure and HLA in healthy donors (dated by TCRdb to about 2017). The library was made by the immunoSEQ multiplex PCR assay. A mixture of 60 forward primers for TCR Vbeta segments and 13 reverse primers for TCR Jbeta segments was used in the multiplex PCR. TCRdb carries this immuneACCESS record with in-frame sequences only. Its versions omit some clonotypes, under half of them owing to an unresolved V gene in the studies checked, with the rest unexplained. Within this sample are approximately 69,000 clones, with approximately 74% of them counted one time only. The ten largest account for about a fifth of the sample. Sample: PBMCs. The receptors stem from a woman aged 25 to 39 in good health and CMV-seropositive.

This clone showed up just a few times. The V call is TRBV6-5, the J call TRBJ2-1, with 10 bases identical to TRBD2. The CDR3 runs 14 residues. The junction had 11 bases not matched to a gene; V was cut back by 10 bases and J by 8 bases. The germline CDR1 and CDR2 sequences are MNHEY and SVGAGI. This CDR3 is CATASSGRRDEQFF. CDR3 nucleotides: TGTGCCACTGCCTCTAGCGGGAGACGAGATGAGCAGTTCTTC.

On this clone itself: Germline and junction disagree at one end, which may indicate a read error. V is TRBV4-1 and J is TRBJ2-5; the D is unclear. CDR1 is MGHRA and CDR2 is YSYEKL in the germline V gene. CDR3 length: 12 residues. DNA of the CDR3: TGCGCCAGCAGCCTTCCTGGCGGATACCTTAACTTC. Protein product: CASSLPGGYLNF.